The entry that follows covers one TCR beta chain sequence. Per the germline V gene, CDR1 is MNHEY and CDR2 is SVGAGI. The CDR3 is 14 amino acids. The V end lost 6 bases, the J end lost 1 base, and 12 bases lay between the germline ends. This record belongs to a study of blood T cell repertoires in COVID-19. Source study methods: Cell counts per sample came from amplifying reference gene primers. Method: immunoSEQ multiplex PCR; TCRdb's copy keeps in-frame clones and lacks some. V and J calls and clone size are those listed in that table; D and trimming were worked out from the DNA. The table includes roughly 47,000 clones, approximately 89% detected once.

Sequencing used peripheral blood. This chain joins TRBV6-5 and TRBJ1-1; D is uncertain. The receptor comes from a middle-aged man with acute or convalescent COVID-19. The CDR3 sequence is CASSRPIENTEAFF. CDR3 nucleotides: TGTGCCAGCAGCCGCCCCATAGAGAACACTGAAGCTTTCTTT.